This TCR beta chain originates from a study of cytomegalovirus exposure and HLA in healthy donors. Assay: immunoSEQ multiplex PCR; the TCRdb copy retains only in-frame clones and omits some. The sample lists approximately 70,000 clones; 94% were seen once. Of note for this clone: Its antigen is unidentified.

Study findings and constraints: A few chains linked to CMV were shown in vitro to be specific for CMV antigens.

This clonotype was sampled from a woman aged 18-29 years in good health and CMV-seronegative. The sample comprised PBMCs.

The CDR3 here is CASSQERQGLYEQYF. CDR3 nucleotides: TGCGCCAGCAGCCAAGAGCGACAGGGGCTTTACGAGCAGTACTTC. The genes are TRBV4-3 and TRBJ2-7, with 8 bases matching TRBD1. The CDR3 is 15 amino acids. V shed 0 bases and J 4 bases; nucleotides not matched to a gene: 5. Germline CDR1 LGHNA, CDR2 YSLEER.